This TCR beta chain was identified in a study of early T cells in non-severe SARS-CoV-2 infection. Study context: Sequencing used unsorted whole-blood bulk RNA, so chains lack pairing.

Unique molecular identifiers (one per individual cDNA molecule) were attached. TCRdb called the 5' RACE reads again in MiXCR, with one record for every CDR3 protein. This sample has approximately 56,000 distinct CDR3 sequences, with 8% to 11% found just once. The CDR3 spans 13 residues. Between the trimmed V and J ends, which lost 1 base and 8 bases, there was a span of 11 bases. Germline values: CDR1 SGHVS, CDR2 FQNEAQ. Findings and caveats of the study: VDJdb matching skewed toward anti-spike CD8 responses, missing private and CD4 specificities.

With respect to this clonotype: The antigen remains unidentified.

V and J are TRBV7-8 and TRBJ1-2, with no clear D. This TCR was recovered from an adult who was a healthcare worker with PCR-confirmed SARS-CoV-2 infection or an uninfected control (not recorded which). The sample was whole blood. The DNA of the CDR3 is TGTGCCAGCAGCTTAGGACCTGATGGCGGCTACACCTTC. Translated: CASSLGPDGGYTF.